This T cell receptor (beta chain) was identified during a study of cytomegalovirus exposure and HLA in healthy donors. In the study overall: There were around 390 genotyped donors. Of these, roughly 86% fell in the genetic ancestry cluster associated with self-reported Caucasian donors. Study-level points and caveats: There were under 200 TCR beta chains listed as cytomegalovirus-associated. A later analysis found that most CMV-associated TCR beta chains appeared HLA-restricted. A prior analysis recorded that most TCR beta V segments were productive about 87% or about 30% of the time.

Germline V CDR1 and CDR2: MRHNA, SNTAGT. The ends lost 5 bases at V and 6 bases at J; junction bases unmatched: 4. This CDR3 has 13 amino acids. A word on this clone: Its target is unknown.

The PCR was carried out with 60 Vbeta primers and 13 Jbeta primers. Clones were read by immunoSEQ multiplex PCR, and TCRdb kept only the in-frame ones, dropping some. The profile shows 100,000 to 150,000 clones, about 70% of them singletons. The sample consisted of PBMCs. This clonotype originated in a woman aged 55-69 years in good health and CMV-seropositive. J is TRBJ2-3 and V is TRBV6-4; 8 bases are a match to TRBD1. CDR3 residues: CASSLDRVDTQYF. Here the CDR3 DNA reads TGTGCCAGCAGTTTGGACAGGGTGGATACGCAGTATTTT.